This T cell receptor beta chain emerged from a study of circulating and synovial CD4+ cells in juvenile arthritis. Study-wide results and limits: Vbeta family usage analysis did not detect the pathogenic-like versus bulk difference. Diversity here was lower than in bulk blood CD4 cells. Bulk blood CD4 samples held at least an order of magnitude more or fewer genomes than CPL. Circulating pathogenic-like lymphocytes shared a substantially higher fraction of CDR3 sequences with synovium than bulk blood.

Measured with immunoSEQ multiplex PCR; TCRdb has only the in-frame clones, and not every one. Here the sample spans 36,000 or so clones, 94% being singletons. As regards this clone: Its antigen is undetermined.

Sequencing was done on a sample of CD4+ T cells from blood. This sequence originates from a human donor with juvenile idiopathic arthritis.

The CDR3 region is CASSTEIRYTF. CDR3 DNA: TGTGCCAGCAGCACGGAGATACGCTACACCTTC. This chain joins TRBV21-1 and TRBJ1-2. TRBV21-1 is annotated as a pseudogene. CDR3 length: 11 amino acids.